The clone carrying this T cell receptor beta chain has more than one count but fewer than ten. Antigen specificity is unknown. The data derive from a study of blood T cells in healthy people across ages. The use of a sample-barcoded 5' primer and a J-beta primer mix characterized a second PCR of about 7 to 12 cycles. TCRdb re-derived calls from the 5' RACE reads in MiXCR, one entry per CDR3 protein. This table holds about 730,000 distinct CDR3 sequences, 35% to 45% found once. The CDR3 loop spans 14 amino acids. Germline CDR1 MNHEY, CDR2 SVGAGI. Trimming removed 0 bases from V and 12 bases from J; junction bases left unmatched: 8. Isolating PBMCs gave at least 6 million of these cells per sample. Findings and limits, study-wide: PBMCs that were unsorted prevented a conclusive naive versus antigen-experienced comparison. When one million T cells were used, diversity estimates were thought to be underestimates. Versus aged donors, long-lived donors had higher diversity and more naive CD4+ cells.

The receptor comes from a woman aged 55-70 years in good health. The V and J genes are TRBV6-5 and TRBJ2-4; 7 bases fit TRBD1. The sequencing sample was made of blood. The CDR3 DNA sequence: TGTGCCAGCAGTTACTCGCCGGGACAGCGAACTCAGTACTTC. It encodes CASSYSPGQRTQYF.